This TCR beta chain appears in the sequencing data of a study of PD-L1 blockade in urothelial cancer. Across the study: After treatment start, blood was analyzed at 3 weeks (second dose) and at 6 weeks. Study results and limitations: Pretreatment clonality of the blood TCR repertoire below the median was predictive of superior survival. Larger 3-week expansion of tumor-associated blood clones was seen in durable-benefit patients.

The table came from immunoSEQ multiplex PCR; TCRdb's copy has only in-frame clones and leaves some out. The sample includes 45,000 to 60,000 clones, around 90% of them seen just once. Looked up from germline, CDR1 is MNHEY and CDR2 is SVGAGI. V was clipped by 5 bases and J by 9 bases; unmatched bases: 13. This CDR3 contains 15 residues. In regard to this clone: What it recognizes is unknown.

Here the sequenced sample was PBMCs, taken around atezolizumab (anti-PD-L1) treatment. This chain uses TRBV6-5 with TRBJ2-1, with 7 bases that match TRBD2. This receptor was identified in a man aged 60-69 years with urothelial cancer. CDR3 loop: CASSPRASGQREQFF. The DNA of the CDR3 is TGTGCCAGCAGTCCCCGGGCTAGCGGACAACGTGAGCAGTTCTTC.